What follows are 22 T cell receptor beta chains derived from one specimen sequenced in a study of identical twins. One entry per CDR3 protein, called by TCRdb with MiXCR from the 5' RACE reads. The table has 400,000 to 600,000 distinct CDR3 sequences, 20% to 25% seen once; the top ten hold 0.4% to 0.6%. These data are also associated with another study on yellow fever vaccine responses in identical twins.

What was sequenced was CD4+ T cells sorted from blood. These receptors were collected from a woman aged 18-35 years in good health.

Concerning this clonotype itself: An end of the junction differs from the germline gene, which may be a read error. This sequence joins TRBV5-4 and TRBJ2-1; TRBD2 agrees at 14 bases. CDR3 length: 15 residues. Germline loops: CDR1 SGHNT, CDR2 YYREEE (reference sequence). The CDR3 DNA sequence: TGTGCCATCAGCCCGGGACTAGCGGGAGTCAATGAGCAGTTCTTC. It encodes CAISPGLAGVNEQFF.

The sample holds one count of this clonotype. V and J are TRBV7-9 and TRBJ2-2; perhaps TRBD2 as D (5 bases). Per germline, CDR1 SEHNR and CDR2 FQNEAQ (reference sequence). Between the trimmed V and J ends, which lost 4 bases and 5 bases, there was a span of 20 bases. This CDR3 spans 17 amino acids. The chain's CDR3 is CASSSGRVGRGTGELFF. In nucleotides, the CDR3 is TGTGCCAGCAGCTCCGGGCGAGTAGGGAGAGGAACCGGGGAGCTGTTTTTT. Using reference TRBV7-9 and TRBJ2-2 for the parts outside the CDR3, the full variable domain is DTGVSQNPRHKITKRGQNVTFRCDPISEHNRLYWYRQTLGQGPEFLTYFQNEAQLEKSRLLSDRFSAERPKGSFSTLEIQRTEQGDSAMYLCASSSGRVGRGTGELFFGEGSRLTVL.

Only a few counts were recorded for this clonotype. The J gene is TRBJ2-7, the V gene TRBV4-1; 7 positions agree with TRBD1. CDR1 is MGHRA, CDR2 YSYEKL, per germline. The CDR3 loop spans 14 amino acids. For the CDR3, the DNA is TGCGCCAGCAGCCCCCAACAGACAGGGCCTATCTCCGACGTC. Translated, it gives CASSPQQTGPISDV.

This clonotype was detected only a few times. The V call is TRBV6-5, the J call TRBJ1-1, with TRBD1 identical over 8 bases. This CDR3 comprises 14 residues. Germline V gene data show CDR1 as MNHEY and CDR2 as SVGAGI. The V and J ends lost 0 bases and 12 bases, in that order; junction bases with no gene match: 9. Written as DNA, the CDR3 is TGTGCCAGCAGTTACTCGTTGGCAGGGGGCGGATCTTTCTTT. Protein sequence: CASSYSLAGGGSFF.

The chain couples TRBV11-1 to TRBJ1-6; D not certain. Trimming removed 0 bases from V and 7 bases from J, with 10 bases in between. This CDR3 is built from 15 residues. Germline assignment: CDR1 SGHAT and CDR2 FQDESV (reference sequence). CDR3 sequence reads: CASSLAEGANSPLHF. In DNA form, the CDR3 reads TGTGCCAGCAGCTTAGCAGAGGGAGCGAATTCACCCCTCCACTTT.

The chain is built from TRBV7-9 and TRBJ2-5; possibly TRBD2 for D (6 bases). CDR3 length equals 16 residues. CDR1 and CDR2 (germline): SEHNR, FQNEAQ (reference sequence). The V end was cut by 5 bases, the J end by 0 bases, with 16 bases between. CDR3 bases: TGTGCCAGCAGCCCCCTGGGCGGGATGTACCAAGAGACCCAGTACTTC. Amino acids: CASSPLGGMYQETQYF.

This clonotype has more than one count but fewer than ten. The rearrangement joins TRBV7-9 to TRBJ1-2; no definite D call. The V end was cut by 6 bases, the J end by 7 bases, with 15 bases between. Germline CDR1 and CDR2: SEHNR and FQNEAQ (reference sequence). The length of the CDR3 is 13 residues. The CDR3: CASSLTSGTGYTF. The DNA of the CDR3 is TGTGCCAGCAGTTTAACCTCGGGTACTGGCTACACCTTC.

This chain links TRBV27 with TRBJ2-7; D is unclear. CDR3 length equals 14 residues. Germline CDR1 reads MNHEY; CDR2 reads SMNVEV (reference sequence). Between the trimmed V and J ends, which lost 5 bases and 1 base, there was a span of 12 bases. The CDR3 region is CASSGPRWSYEQYF. In DNA, the CDR3 is TGTGCCAGCAGTGGCCCTCGTTGGTCCTACGAGCAGTACTTC.

The chain links TRBV28 to TRBJ1-1; D gene unclear. This CDR3 has 15 residues. V lost 6 bases, J lost 1 base, and 15 bases lay in between. Germline CDR1 and CDR2: MDHEN and SYDVKM. Written as DNA, the CDR3 is TGTGCCAGCAGCCGAGTGGGGTACGCGAACACTGAAGCTTTCTTT. It specifies CASSRVGYANTEAFF.

This clonotype appeared a few times. The rearrangement uses TRBV12-3 or TRBV12-4 and TRBJ2-1; D could derive from TRBD1 or TRBD2 (6 bases each). The CDR3 contains 15 residues. The ends were cut back, 6 bases at V and 1 base at J, with 13 bases in the middle. The CDR3 loop reads CASREGDGSYNEQFF. The CDR3 DNA follows: TGTGCCAGCAGGGAGGGGGACGGGTCCTACAATGAGCAGTTCTTC.

This chain uses TRBV6-1 with TRBJ2-1; perhaps TRBD1 as D (5 bases). Per the germline V gene, CDR1 is MNHNS and CDR2 is SASEGT. V was cut by 5 bases and J by 0 bases, with 14 bases left in between. The CDR3 extends over 16 amino acids. The CDR3 coding sequence is TGTGCCAGCAGTCCCAGTGGGGCAAGCTCCTACAATGAGCAGTTCTTC. It is translated as CASSPSGASSYNEQFF.

The V and J genes are TRBV19 and TRBJ2-3; the match to TRBD2 covers 11 bases. The germline CDR1 and CDR2 sequences are LNHDA and SQIVND (reference sequence). The CDR3 consists of 16 residues. Trimming cost V 7 bases and J 1 base; bases outside gene matches: 7. The CDR3 loop reads CASKALAGGGTDTQYF. The CDR3 DNA reads as TGTGCCAGTAAGGCCCTAGCGGGAGGAGGCACAGATACGCAGTATTTT.

The CDR3 is CAISEGSSKETQYF. The CDR3 DNA is TGTGCCATCAGTGAGGGCAGCTCAAAGGAGACCCAGTACTTC. This sequence joins TRBV10-3 and TRBJ2-5; D not resolved. The CDR3 runs to 14 residues. Germline V gene lookup returns CDR1 ENHRY and CDR2 SYGVKD. Trimming removed 2 bases from V and 5 bases from J, with 12 bases in between.

The V call is TRBV15, the J call TRBJ2-1, with a possible D match to TRBD2 (5 bases). The CDR3 runs to 19 residues. CDR1 and CDR2 from the germline V gene are LNHNV and YYDKDF (reference sequence). V lost 3 bases, J lost 2 bases, and 23 bases lay in between. The CDR3 DNA reads as TGTGCCACCAGCAGGGGGATAGACCCCCGACGGGAAGCCTACAATGAGCAGTTCTTC. Translating gives CATSRGIDPRREAYNEQFF. Using reference TRBV15 and TRBJ2-1 for the parts outside the CDR3, the full variable domain is DAMVIQNPRYQVTQFGKPVTLSCSQTLNHNVMYWYQQKSSQAPKLLFHYYDKDFNNEADTPDNFQSRRPNTSFCFLDIRSPGLGDTAMYLCATSRGIDPRREAYNEQFFGPGTRLTVL.

The CDR3 is CASSLGNEFGSGRLQETQYF. The CDR3 nucleotides are TGTGCCAGCAGTTTGGGGAACGAGTTTGGGAGCGGGAGACTCCAAGAGACCCAGTACTTC. This chain joins TRBV28 and TRBJ2-5, with TRBD2 identical over 8 bases. Germline CDR1 is MDHEN and CDR2 is SYDVKM. This CDR3 region has 20 residues. Trimming took 3 bases from V and 1 from J; bases not matched to a gene: 19.

This clonotype was seen only a few times. The chain has TRBV10-3 and TRBJ2-7; 7 nucleotides align to TRBD1. V trimming: 3 bases; J trimming: 1 base; junction bases outside the gene matches: 3. CDR3 size: 14 residues. Germline loops: CDR1 ENHRY, CDR2 SYGVKD. The CDR3: CAISERDSSYEQYF. CDR3 sequence (DNA): TGTGCCATCAGTGAACGGGACAGTTCCTACGAGCAGTACTTC.

There are a few counts of this clonotype. The chain links TRBV5-1 to TRBJ2-7; no clear D. The CDR3 has 15 amino acids. Trimming removed 0 bases from V and 6 bases from J, with 16 bases in between. CDR1 and CDR2 from the germline V gene are SGHRS and YFSETQ. CDR3 amino acids: CASSLAFGSSAEQYF. CDR3 coding DNA: TGCGCCAGCAGCTTGGCGTTTGGGTCTTCTGCCGAGCAGTACTTC.

V and J are TRBV5-1 and TRBJ1-1; D gene unclear. V was cut by 2 bases and J by 1 base, with 12 bases left in between. The CDR3 length is 15 residues. The germline V gene encodes CDR1 SGHRS and CDR2 YFSETQ. This CDR3 reads CASSFDPQTNTEAFF. As DNA, the CDR3 is TGCGCCAGCAGCTTCGACCCCCAGACGAACACTGAAGCTTTCTTT.

The rearrangement uses TRBV5-1 and TRBJ2-7, with a weak D call TRBD1 (6 bases). Germline assignment: CDR1 SGHRS and CDR2 YFSETQ. V was clipped by 4 bases and J by 5 bases, with 13 bases between them. The CDR3 is 13 amino acids. CDR3 protein: CASSPGNRDEQYV. CDR3 in DNA: TGCGCCAGCAGCCCAGGGAACAGGGACGAGCAGTACGTC.

This clonotype has only a few counts. This rearrangement joins TRBV3-1 to TRBJ2-2; 7 bases are a match to TRBD1. The CDR3 runs 17 residues. Germline V gene lookup returns CDR1 LGHDT and CDR2 YNNKEL (reference sequence). With V trimmed by 4 bases and J by 0 bases, 8 bases remained unmatched. The CDR3 loop is CASSRGRTGANTGELFF. The DNA of the CDR3 is TGTGCCAGCAGCCGAGGAAGGACAGGCGCGAACACCGGGGAGCTGTTTTTT.

CDR3 in DNA: TGTGCCAGCAGCCGAAAAGGGCTAGCGGCAGATACGCAGTATTTT. It codes for CASSRKGLAADTQYF. The rearrangement uses TRBV7-2 and TRBJ2-3, with 7 positions matching TRBD2. J was trimmed by 4 bases and V by 5 bases; bases with no gene match: 9. Germline assignment: CDR1 SGHTA and CDR2 FQGNSA. The CDR3 is 15 residues long.

The rearrangement links TRBV7-9 to TRBJ2-7; possibly TRBD1 for D (5 bases). Trimming removed 5 bases from V and 1 base from J, with 12 bases in between. CDR1 is SEHNR, CDR2 FQNEAQ, per germline (reference sequence). The CDR3 consists of 14 residues. The CDR3 DNA follows: TGTGCCAGCAGCACAACGTACAGGTCCTACGAGCAGTACTTC. Its translation is CASSTTYRSYEQYF.